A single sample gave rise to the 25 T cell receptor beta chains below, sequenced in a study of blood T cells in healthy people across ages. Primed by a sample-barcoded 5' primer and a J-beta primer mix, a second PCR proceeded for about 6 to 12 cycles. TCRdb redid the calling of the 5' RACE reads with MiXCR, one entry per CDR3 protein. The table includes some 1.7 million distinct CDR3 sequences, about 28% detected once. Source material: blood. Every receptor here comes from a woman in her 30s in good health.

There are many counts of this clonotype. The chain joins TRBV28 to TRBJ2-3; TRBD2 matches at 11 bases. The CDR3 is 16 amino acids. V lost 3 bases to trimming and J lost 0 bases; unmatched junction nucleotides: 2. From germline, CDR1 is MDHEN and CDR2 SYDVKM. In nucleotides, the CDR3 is TGTGCCAGCAGTTTTGGGACTAGCGGTAGCACAGATACGCAGTATTTT. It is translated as CASSFGTSGSTDTQYF.

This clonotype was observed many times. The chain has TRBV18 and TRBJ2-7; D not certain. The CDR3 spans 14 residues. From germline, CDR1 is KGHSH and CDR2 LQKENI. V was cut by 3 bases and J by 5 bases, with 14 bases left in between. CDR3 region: CASSPRQNGDEQYF. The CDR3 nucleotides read TGTGCCAGCTCACCCAGGCAGAATGGGGACGAGCAGTACTTC.

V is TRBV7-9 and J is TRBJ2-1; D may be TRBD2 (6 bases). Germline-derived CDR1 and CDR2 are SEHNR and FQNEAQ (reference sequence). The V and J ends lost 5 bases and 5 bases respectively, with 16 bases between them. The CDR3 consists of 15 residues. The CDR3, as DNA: TGTGCCAGCAGCCCCGGGGGTAGCCGGCACAATGAGCAGTTCTTC. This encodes CASSPGGSRHNEQFF.

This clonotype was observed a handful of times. CDR3 sequence reads: CSARDSGSSIDEQFF. CDR3 in DNA: TGCAGTGCTAGAGATAGCGGGAGCTCAATAGATGAGCAGTTCTTC. The genes are TRBV20-1 and TRBJ2-1, with TRBD2 matching over 9 bases. CDR3 length equals 15 residues. Trimming cost V 0 bases and J 8 bases; bases outside gene matches: 8. Germline V gene sequence: CDR1 DFQATT, CDR2 SNEGSKA (reference sequence).

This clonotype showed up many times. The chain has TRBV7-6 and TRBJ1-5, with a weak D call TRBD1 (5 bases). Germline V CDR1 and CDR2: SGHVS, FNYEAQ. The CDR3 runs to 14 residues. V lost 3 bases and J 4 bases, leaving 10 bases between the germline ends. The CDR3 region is CASSLGGENQPQHF. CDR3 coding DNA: TGTGCCAGCAGCTTGGGGGGAGAGAATCAGCCCCAGCATTTT.

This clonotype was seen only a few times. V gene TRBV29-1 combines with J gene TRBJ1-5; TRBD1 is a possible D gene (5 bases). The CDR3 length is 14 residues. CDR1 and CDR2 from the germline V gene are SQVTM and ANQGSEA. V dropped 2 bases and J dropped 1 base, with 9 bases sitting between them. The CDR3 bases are TGCAGCGTTGAATTTCCAGGGAGCAATCAGCCCCAGCATTTT. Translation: CSVEFPGSNQPQHF.

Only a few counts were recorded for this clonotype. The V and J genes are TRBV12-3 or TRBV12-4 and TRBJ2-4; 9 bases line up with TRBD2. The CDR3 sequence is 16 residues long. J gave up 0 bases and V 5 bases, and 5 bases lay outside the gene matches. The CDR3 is CASSLNSGGAKNIQYF. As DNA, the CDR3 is TGTGCCAGCAGTCTGAATAGCGGGGGAGCCAAAAACATTCAGTACTTC.

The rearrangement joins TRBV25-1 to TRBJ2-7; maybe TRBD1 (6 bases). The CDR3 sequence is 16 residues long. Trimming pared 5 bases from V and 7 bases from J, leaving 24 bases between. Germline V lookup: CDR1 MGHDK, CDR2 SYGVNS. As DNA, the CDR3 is TGTGCCAGCAGTTTAAGGCCGGGACACCTCCGCAATGAGCAGTACTTC. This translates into CASSLRPGHLRNEQYF.

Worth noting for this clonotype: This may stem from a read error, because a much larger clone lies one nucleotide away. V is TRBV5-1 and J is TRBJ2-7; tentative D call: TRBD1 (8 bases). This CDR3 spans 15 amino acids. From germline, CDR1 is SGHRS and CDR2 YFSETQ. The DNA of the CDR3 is TGCGCCGGCAGCCCTAGCGGACAGGGAGGCTACGAGCAGTACTTC. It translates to CAGSPSGQGGYEQYF.

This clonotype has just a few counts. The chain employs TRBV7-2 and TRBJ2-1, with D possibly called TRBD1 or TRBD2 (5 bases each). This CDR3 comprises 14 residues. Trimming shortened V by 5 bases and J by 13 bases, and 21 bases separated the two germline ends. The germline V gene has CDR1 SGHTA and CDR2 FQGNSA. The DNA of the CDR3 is TGTGCCAGCAGCCTCCGCGGGTCGGGACGTGAACAGTTCTTC. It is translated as CASSLRGSGREQFF. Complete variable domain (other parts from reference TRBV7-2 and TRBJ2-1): GAGVSQSPSNKVTEKGKDVELRCDPISGHTALYWYRQSLGQGLEFLIYFQGNSAPDKSGLPSDRFSAERTGGSVSTLTIQRTQQEDSAVYLCASSLRGSGREQFFGPGTRLTVL.

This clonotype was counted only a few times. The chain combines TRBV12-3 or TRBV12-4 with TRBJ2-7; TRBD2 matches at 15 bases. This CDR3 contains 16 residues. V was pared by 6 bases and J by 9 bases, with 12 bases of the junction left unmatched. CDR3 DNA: TGTGCCAGCAGCTCCTCCGGGACTAGCGGGAGGCGGGGGCAGTACTTC. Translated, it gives CASSSSGTSGRRGQYF.

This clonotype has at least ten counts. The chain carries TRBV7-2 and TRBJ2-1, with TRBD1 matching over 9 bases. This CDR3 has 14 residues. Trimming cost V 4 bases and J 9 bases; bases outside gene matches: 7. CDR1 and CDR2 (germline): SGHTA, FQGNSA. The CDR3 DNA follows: TGTGCCAGCAGCTCCGGGACAGGGTTTGGTGAGCAGTTCTTC. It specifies CASSSGTGFGEQFF.

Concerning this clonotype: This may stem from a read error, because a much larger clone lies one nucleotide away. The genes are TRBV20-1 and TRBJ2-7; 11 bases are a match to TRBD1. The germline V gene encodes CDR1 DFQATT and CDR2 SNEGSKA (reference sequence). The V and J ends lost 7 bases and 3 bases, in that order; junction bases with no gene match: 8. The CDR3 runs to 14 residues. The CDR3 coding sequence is TGCAGTGTCAACGGACAGGGGGCGAGCTACGAGCAGTACTTC. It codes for CSVNGQGASYEQYF.

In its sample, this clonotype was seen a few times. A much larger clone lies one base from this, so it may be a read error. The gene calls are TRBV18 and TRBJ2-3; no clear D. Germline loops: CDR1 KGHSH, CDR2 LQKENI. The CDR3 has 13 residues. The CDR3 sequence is CTSSPRVTDTQYF. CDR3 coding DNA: TGTACCAGCTCACCAAGGGTCACAGATACGCAGTATTTT.

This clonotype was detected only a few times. The CDR3 coding sequence is TGTGCCAGCAGTGAGGAGCCTAGGGACACTGAAGCTTTCTTT. It specifies CASSEEPRDTEAFF. This chain joins TRBV2 and TRBJ1-1; D ambiguous. Per germline, CDR1 SNHLY and CDR2 FYNNEI. This CDR3 is built from 14 residues. V was trimmed by 3 bases and J by 3 bases, leaving 11 bases between them.

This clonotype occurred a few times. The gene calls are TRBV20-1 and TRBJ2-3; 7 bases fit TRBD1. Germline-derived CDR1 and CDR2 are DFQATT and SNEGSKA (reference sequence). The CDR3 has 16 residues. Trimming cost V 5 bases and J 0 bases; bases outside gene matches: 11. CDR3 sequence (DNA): TGCAGTGCTCAACGTGCGACAGGGTGGAGCACAGATACGCAGTATTTT. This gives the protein CSAQRATGWSTDTQYF.

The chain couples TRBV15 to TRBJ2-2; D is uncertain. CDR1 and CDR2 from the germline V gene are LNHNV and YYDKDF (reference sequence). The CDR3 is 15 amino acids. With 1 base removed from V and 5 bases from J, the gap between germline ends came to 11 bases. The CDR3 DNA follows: TGTGCCACCAGCAGAGTCGTCTCAGAGACCGGGGAGCTGTTTTTT. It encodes CATSRVVSETGELFF.

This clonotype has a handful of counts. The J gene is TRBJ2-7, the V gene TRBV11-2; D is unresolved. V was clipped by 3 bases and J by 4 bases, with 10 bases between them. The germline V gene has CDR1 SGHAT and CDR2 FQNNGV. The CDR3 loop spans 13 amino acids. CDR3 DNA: TGTGCCAGCAGCTTGGCCCCTAGATACGAGCAGTACTTC. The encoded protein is CASSLAPRYEQYF.

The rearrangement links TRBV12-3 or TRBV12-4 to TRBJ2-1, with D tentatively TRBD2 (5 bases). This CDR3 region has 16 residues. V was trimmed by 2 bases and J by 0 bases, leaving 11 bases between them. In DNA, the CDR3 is TGTGCCAGCAGTTTACCCGGGATAAGCTCCTACAATGAGCAGTTCTTC. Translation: CASSLPGISSYNEQFF.

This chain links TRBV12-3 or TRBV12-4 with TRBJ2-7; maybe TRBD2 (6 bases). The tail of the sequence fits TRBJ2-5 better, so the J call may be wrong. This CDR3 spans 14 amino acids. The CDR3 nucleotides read TGTGCCAGCAGTAAGACTAGTTTAGGTGAGACCCAGTACTTC. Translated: CASSKTSLGETQYF.

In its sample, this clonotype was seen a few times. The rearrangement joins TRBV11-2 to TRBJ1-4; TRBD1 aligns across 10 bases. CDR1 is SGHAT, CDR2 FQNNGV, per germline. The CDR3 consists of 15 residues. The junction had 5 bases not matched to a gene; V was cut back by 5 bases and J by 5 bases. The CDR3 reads CASSSPGQGNEKLFF. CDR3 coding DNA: TGTGCCAGCAGCAGTCCGGGACAGGGGAATGAAAAACTGTTTTTT.

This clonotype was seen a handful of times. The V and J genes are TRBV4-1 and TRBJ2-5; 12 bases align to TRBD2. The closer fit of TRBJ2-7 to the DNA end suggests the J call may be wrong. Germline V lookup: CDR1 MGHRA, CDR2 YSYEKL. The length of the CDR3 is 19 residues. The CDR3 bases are TGCGCCAGCAGCCAAGACCCCCCAAATACTAGCGGGAGGCTTTTCGAGCAGTACTTC. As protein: CASSQDPPNTSGRLFEQYF.

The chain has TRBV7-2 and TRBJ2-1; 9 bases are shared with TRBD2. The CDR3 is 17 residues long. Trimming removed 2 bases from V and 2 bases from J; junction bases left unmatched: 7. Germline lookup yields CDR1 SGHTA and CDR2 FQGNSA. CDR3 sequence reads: CASSLNLAGRTYNEQFF. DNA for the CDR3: TGTGCCAGCAGCTTAAATCTAGCGGGACGAACCTACAATGAGCAGTTCTTC.

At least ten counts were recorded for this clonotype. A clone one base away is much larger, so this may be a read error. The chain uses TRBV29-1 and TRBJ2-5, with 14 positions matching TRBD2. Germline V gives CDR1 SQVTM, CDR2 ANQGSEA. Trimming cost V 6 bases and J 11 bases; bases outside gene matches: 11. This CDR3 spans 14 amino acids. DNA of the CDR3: TGCAGCGTGACAGGACTAGCGGGGGGAAATGAGCAGTACTTC. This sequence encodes CSVTGLAGGNEQYF.

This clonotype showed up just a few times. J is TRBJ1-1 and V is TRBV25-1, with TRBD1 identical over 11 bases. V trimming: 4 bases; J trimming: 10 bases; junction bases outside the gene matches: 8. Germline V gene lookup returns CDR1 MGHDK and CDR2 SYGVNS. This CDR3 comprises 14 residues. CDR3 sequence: CASSGEDRGLGAFF. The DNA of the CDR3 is TGTGCCAGCAGTGGGGAGGACAGGGGGCTTGGAGCTTTCTTT.